The clone carrying this T cell receptor (beta chain) has more than one count but fewer than ten. These data are taken from a study of T-cell reconstitution after alpha-beta-depleted transplantation in children. Preparation of the TCRbeta library involved a method that used unique molecular identifiers. TCRdb passed the PCR reads through MiXCR, listing each CDR3 protein once. This sample has approximately 390,000 distinct CDR3 sequences, with about a tenth found just once. CDR3 length: 15 amino acids. The J segment lost 5 bases and the V segment lost 2 bases, leaving 7 bases of the junction unmatched. Germline V gives CDR1 MNHEY, CDR2 SVGAGI.

The chain is built from TRBV6-5 and TRBJ2-7, with TRBD2 matching 9 bases. This receptor was obtained from a human donor who donated a stem cell graft to a child with acute myeloid leukemia. The sequencing here drew on PBMCs from the stem cell graft donor, taken from the stem cell graft. In DNA form, the CDR3 reads TGTGCCAGCAGTTACGCGGCGGGAGGGCCTCACGAGCAGTACTTC. This translates into CASSYAAGGPHEQYF.